Shown below are 8 T cell receptor beta chains from a single sample sequenced in a study of T cells in Graves' hyperthyroidism and ophthalmopathy. What was amplified from RNA transcripts were TCR beta CDR3 regions. First-round RT-PCR with HTBI primers amplified the TCR CDR3 region. TCRdb redid the calling of the multiplex PCR reads with MiXCR, one entry per CDR3 protein. The sample lists about 360,000 distinct CDR3 sequences, around 16% occurring once. The sequenced material came from blood. The receptor source for this set is a woman aged 18-35 years with Graves' hyperthyroidism that later progressed to Graves' ophthalmopathy.

This clonotype has a handful of counts. The chain recombines TRBV5-1 with TRBJ2-1, with a weak D call TRBD2 (6 bases). V was pared by 0 bases and J by 3 bases, with 10 bases between. The CDR3 has 15 amino acids. Per germline, CDR1 SGHRS and CDR2 YFSETQ. The CDR3 here is CASSLDGSDYNEQFF. DNA of the CDR3: TGCGCCAGCAGCTTGGACGGGAGTGACTACAATGAGCAGTTCTTC.

Concerning this clonotype: A read error may explain this, as a much larger clone is one base away. CDR3 amino acids: CATQSPGAGAEAFF. In nucleotides, the CDR3 is TGTGCCACTCAGAGTCCAGGGGCGGGGGCTGAAGCTTTCTTT. The rearrangement joins TRBV6-2 or TRBV6-3 to TRBJ1-1, with D possibly being TRBD1 (6 bases). CDR1 is MNHEY and CDR2 is SVGEGT in the germline V gene. The CDR3 covers 14 residues. V was cut by 10 bases and J by 6 bases, with 21 bases left in between.

This clonotype was detected many times. The DNA for the CDR3 is TGTGCCAGCAGTTACGGCTTAGACTCTGAATCATTTATTTACAATGAGCAGTTCTTC. As protein: CASSYGLDSESFIYNEQFF. The chain recombines TRBV6-2 or TRBV6-3 with TRBJ2-1; D is unresolved. The CDR3 spans 19 residues. CDR1 and CDR2 (germline): MNHEY, SVGEGT. V lost 2 bases, J lost 4 bases, and 24 bases lay in between.

This clonotype was recorded at least ten times. This chain uses TRBV6-2 or TRBV6-3 with TRBJ2-5, with 11 bases aligning to TRBD2. The CDR3 spans 15 residues. Germline lookup yields CDR1 MNHEY and CDR2 SVGEGT. The V gene end was trimmed by 5 bases and the J gene end by 5 bases; junction bases not matched to a gene: 7. The CDR3: CASSRTSGGGETQYF. The CDR3 DNA sequence: TGTGCCAGCAGTCGCACTAGCGGGGGCGGGGAGACCCAGTACTTC.

CDR3 DNA sequence: TGTGCCAGCAGTGAAGGCTTAGGACAGGGGACAGAGACCCAGTACTTC. Translation gives CASSEGLGQGTETQYF. V is TRBV6-1 and J is TRBJ2-5; 9 nucleotides match TRBD1. Trimming cost V 1 base and J 4 bases; bases outside gene matches: 7. Germline values: CDR1 MNHNS, CDR2 SASEGT. The length of the CDR3 is 16 residues.

The chain is built from TRBV20-1 and TRBJ2-1; D uncertain. The CDR3 runs to 15 residues. Looked up from germline, CDR1 is DFQATT and CDR2 is SNEGSKA (reference sequence). Trimming left V 6 bases short and J 8 bases short, with 23 bases between. The CDR3 spells CSALPAAVGLDEQFF. The CDR3 DNA is TGCAGTGCCCTCCCCGCCGCGGTGGGGTTGGATGAGCAGTTCTTC.

This clonotype was recorded once. A much larger clone sits a single nucleotide away, making a read error possible. The chain carries TRBV7-9 and TRBJ2-2; TRBD2 matches 7 bases. The CDR3 is 19 amino acids. The germline CDR1 and CDR2 sequences are SEHNR and FQNEAQ (reference sequence). CDR3 sequence reads: CVSSLGGSGREHDTGELFF. CDR3 nucleotide sequence: TGTGTCAGCAGCTTAGGCGGTTCGGGGCGGGAGCACGACACCGGGGAGCTGTTTTTT.

This clonotype has a handful of counts. The chain recombines TRBV28 with TRBJ2-6; no firm D call. This CDR3 contains 18 residues. The germline CDR1 and CDR2 sequences are MDHEN and SYDVKM. V gave up 5 bases and J gave up 2 bases, with 19 bases separating them. The CDR3 loop is CASSPPGTVVPGANVLTF. CDR3 DNA: TGTGCCAGCAGTCCCCCGGGCACCGTGGTCCCTGGGGCCAACGTCCTGACTTTC.